This T cell receptor (beta chain) was recorded in a study of T cell responses to AZD1222 COVID-19 vaccine. Study-wide findings and caveats: Close to half of all spike-specific TCRs reportedly target regions of the variants that are unmutated. Baseline testing showed seropositivity in only 6 or 7 AZD1222 recipients. Among vaccine-associated CD4 TCRs, coverage spanned spike, with dominance at 160-218 and 743-854.

About this clone itself: The antigen is undetermined.

This CDR3 comprises 15 residues. Trimming cost V 2 bases and J 7 bases, with 15 bases left between them. Germline loops: CDR1 MNHEY, CDR2 SVGAGI. Assay: immunoSEQ multiplex PCR; the TCRdb copy retains only in-frame clones and omits some. The sample includes 150,000 or so clones, around 89% of them seen just once. The rearrangement joins TRBV6-5 to TRBJ1-5; D unclear. This receptor was taken from an adult in good health. The sample consisted of peripheral blood, taken on day 0 of AZD1222 vaccination. The CDR3 nucleotides read TGTGCCAGCAGTTACGAGGGAGGCTCTGGCCAGCCCCAGCATTTT. This sequence encodes CASSYEGGSGQPQHF.